The clone carrying this TCR beta chain was recorded only once. Its antigen is not known. Germline V gene data show CDR1 as SGHRS and CDR2 as YFSETQ. The V gene lost 1 base and the J gene lost 0 bases, with 11 bases spanning the gap. The length of the CDR3 is 15 residues. These data are taken from a study of cytomegalovirus exposure and HLA in healthy donors. Broader study findings: Highly shared variants forming one cluster were likely a sequencing artifact. Being productive about 87% or about 30% of the time was typical of most TCR beta V segments in an earlier analysis. Most CMV-associated TCR beta chains were later found to appear HLA-restricted.

PCR amplification relied on 60 Vbeta primers (plus 13 Jbeta primers). The method was immunoSEQ multiplex PCR; TCRdb's version includes in-frame clones alone and lacks a portion of them. Among a few hundred thousand clones listed, about 81% were seen once. Sequencing input: PBMCs. The chain has TRBV5-1 and TRBJ2-7; D possibly corresponds to TRBD1 (5 bases). This TCR was sampled from a woman aged 60-70 years in good health and CMV-seropositive. The CDR3 bases are TGCGCCAGCAGCTTGAGACAGTTACCCTCCTACGAGCAGTACTTC. Residues: CASSLRQLPSYEQYF.